These 2 T cell receptor beta chains came from one sample sequenced in a study of beta chain features in type 1 diabetes. Findings and limits, study-wide: TCRB CDR3s from Type 1 diabetes patients were moderately but significantly shorter in all four CD4+ subsets.

Expressed TCRB transcripts got sequenced, as all isolated RNA was reverse transcribed. Sequencing was performed with immunoSEQ multiplex PCR; in TCRdb, only in-frame clones are kept and a portion is missing. The sample includes over 25,000 clones, less than 60% of them seen just once. Their antigens remain unidentified. The sample was Tregs from blood. The receptors were gathered from a woman younger than 30 with type 1 diabetes.

The chain carries TRBV7-9 and TRBJ2-2; TRBD2 matches at 8 bases. V trimming: 5 bases; J trimming: 6 bases; junction bases outside the gene matches: 8. Looked up from germline, CDR1 is SEHNR and CDR2 is FQNEAQ (reference sequence). This CDR3 has 15 amino acids. The CDR3 nucleotides read TGTGCCAGCAGCACCGGACTAGCTATTTCCGGGGAGCTGTTTTTT. Residues: CASSTGLAISGELFF.

The chain links TRBV7-9 to TRBJ2-5; perhaps TRBD1 as D (6 bases). This CDR3 has 14 residues. Germline assignment: CDR1 SEHNR and CDR2 FQNEAQ (reference sequence). The V end lost 8 bases, the J end lost 1 base, and 14 bases lay between the germline ends. Here the CDR3 reads CASGPRTVQETQYF. CDR3 nucleotide sequence: TGTGCCAGCGGGCCGCGGACAGTCCAAGAGACCCAGTACTTC. Supplemented by reference TRBV7-9 and TRBJ2-5, the full variable domain reads DTGVSQNPRHKITKRGQNVTFRCDPISEHNRLYWYRQTLGQGPEFLTYFQNEAQLEKSRLLSDRFSAERPKGSFSTLEIQRTEQGDSAMYLCASGPRTVQETQYFGPGTRLLVL.